Below, 20 T cell receptor beta chains from the same sample are listed, as sequenced in a study of blood T cell repertoires in COVID-19. Clones were read by immunoSEQ multiplex PCR, and TCRdb kept only the in-frame ones, dropping some. The sample shows approximately 130,000 clones, 70% to 90% of them seen only once. The source material was peripheral blood. The source of these receptors is a woman in her forties or fifties who had recovered from COVID-19.

The CDR3 nucleotides are TGTGCTAGTGGTCCCGGGACAGGGACGGGGGAGCTGTTTTTT. Protein: CASGPGTGTGELFF. V is TRBV12-5 and J is TRBJ2-2; 9 bases are shared with TRBD1. Germline CDR1 and CDR2: LGHNT and FRNRAP. J lost 8 bases, V lost 5 bases, and 6 bases had no gene match. The CDR3 covers 14 residues.

This clone was detected once. V gene TRBV7-2 combines with J gene TRBJ1-5; D gene uncertain. The CDR3 is 14 amino acids. From germline, CDR1 is SGHTA and CDR2 FQGNSA. The V end was cut by 3 bases, the J end by 3 bases, with 9 bases between. CDR3 coding DNA: TGTGCCAGCAGCTTGACACCTCTCAATCAGCCCCAGCATTTT. Amino acids: CASSLTPLNQPQHF.

V is TRBV5-4 and J is TRBJ2-5; 7 bases are shared with TRBD1. This CDR3 comprises 15 residues. Germline lookup yields CDR1 SGHNT and CDR2 YYREEE (reference sequence). Trimming took 0 bases from V and 1 from J; bases not matched to a gene: 3. The CDR3 loop is CASSLAGGLQETQYF. The CDR3 coding sequence is TGTGCCAGCAGCTTGGCAGGGGGTCTCCAAGAGACCCAGTACTTC.

This chain uses TRBV5-4 with TRBJ2-3; D is undetermined. Germline values: CDR1 SGHNT, CDR2 YYREEE (reference sequence). V lost 4 bases and J lost 0, with 9 bases in between. The CDR3 totals 14 residues. The DNA of the CDR3 is TGTGCCAGCAGCGCCCGACTTAGCACAGATACGCAGTATTTT. This sequence encodes CASSARLSTDTQYF. The full variable domain, rest sourced from reference TRBV5-4 and TRBJ2-3, is ETGVTQSPTHLIKTRGQQVTLRCSSQSGHNTVSWYQQALGQGPQFIFQYYREEENGRGNFPPRFSGLQFPNYSSELNVNALELDDSALYLCASSARLSTDTQYFGPGTRLTVL.

This clone appeared many times. The chain couples TRBV2 to TRBJ1-6; 8 bases fit TRBD1. The CDR3 has 15 amino acids. The V gene end was trimmed by 6 bases and the J gene end by 7 bases; junction bases not matched to a gene: 8. The germline gives CDR1 SNHLY, CDR2 FYNNEI. The CDR3 bases are TGTGCCAGCAGGGCTTGGACAGGGCGGAATTCACCCCTCCACTTT. Its protein product is CASRAWTGRNSPLHF.

This chain joins TRBV7-9 and TRBJ1-5; 8 bases line up with TRBD1. The germline gives CDR1 SEHNR, CDR2 FQNEAQ (reference sequence). V lost 1 base, J lost 11 bases, and 7 bases stayed unmatched. This CDR3 is built from 14 residues. The CDR3 DNA sequence: TGTGCCAGCAGCTTAGGGACAGGGTATCGGGCCCAGCATTTT. It is translated as CASSLGTGYRAQHF.

The chain combines TRBV30 with TRBJ2-7; no reliable D call. From germline, CDR1 is GTSNPN and CDR2 SVGIG (reference sequence). The CDR3 is made up of 12 amino acids. V was trimmed by 2 bases and J by 3 bases, leaving 8 bases between them. DNA of the CDR3: TGTGCCTGGAGTTTCCAGGACTACGAGCAGTACTTC. It codes for CAWSFQDYEQYF.

The genes are TRBV19 and TRBJ1-4; 7 bases agree with TRBD1. J lost 0 bases, V lost 3 bases, and 1 base had no gene match. This CDR3 is 15 amino acids long. Germline V gives CDR1 LNHDA, CDR2 SQIVND (reference sequence). CDR3 sequence: CASSMGQPTNEKLFF. In nucleotides, the CDR3 is TGTGCCAGTAGTATGGGACAGCCAACTAATGAAAAACTGTTTTTT.

The chain is built from TRBV5-6 and TRBJ2-3; D gene ambiguous. This CDR3 region has 13 residues. With 2 bases removed from V and 2 bases from J, the gap between germline ends came to 6 bases. Per the germline V gene, CDR1 is SGHDT and CDR2 is YYEEEE. CDR3 sequence reads: CASSFGYTDTQYF. The CDR3 DNA is TGTGCCAGCAGCTTCGGTTACACAGATACGCAGTATTTT.

This chain connects TRBV18 to TRBJ1-4, with 9 bases lining up with TRBD1. V was pared by 5 bases and J by 7 bases, with 17 bases of the junction left unmatched. The germline V gene has CDR1 KGHSH and CDR2 LQKENI. The CDR3 runs 18 residues. The CDR3: CASSFRDRAGEIGEKLFF. CDR3 nucleotide sequence: TGTGCCAGCTCATTCCGGGACAGGGCGGGAGAAATTGGTGAAAAACTGTTTTTT. The whole variable domain, remainder taken from reference TRBV18 and TRBJ1-4, is NAGVMQNPRHLVRRRGQEARLRCSPMKGHSHVYWYRQLPEEGLKFMVYLQKENIIDESGMPKERFSAEFPKEGPSILRIQQVVRGDSAAYFCASSFRDRAGEIGEKLFFGSGTQLSVL.

The chain employs TRBV24-1 and TRBJ2-3; 7 bases fit TRBD1. Germline V gene sequence: CDR1 KGHDR, CDR2 SFDVKD. The CDR3 is 15 residues long. The ends lost 2 bases at V and 4 bases at J; junction bases unmatched: 5. CDR3 sequence (DNA): TGTGCCACCAGTGATTCTCGACAGGGATCAGATACGCAGTATTTT. Translated: CATSDSRQGSDTQYF.

The CDR3 here is CAWSVGARGTEAFF. CDR3 sequence (DNA): TGTGCCTGGAGTGTGGGGGCTAGGGGCACTGAAGCTTTCTTT. The V and J genes are TRBV30 and TRBJ1-1; TRBD1 might be the D (6 bases). The germline gives CDR1 GTSNPN, CDR2 SVGIG (reference sequence). V was trimmed by 0 bases and J by 4 bases, leaving 12 bases between them. The CDR3 runs to 14 residues.

J is TRBJ2-7 and V is TRBV7-2; the D is unclear. Germline lookup yields CDR1 SGHTA and CDR2 FQGNSA. The CDR3 runs to 14 residues. The ends were cut back, 3 bases at V and 3 bases at J, with 12 bases in the middle. CDR3 sequence (DNA): TGTGCCAGCAGCTTTACAAGCAGGAACTACGAGCAGTACTTC. As protein: CASSFTSRNYEQYF.

The rearrangement links TRBV4-2 to TRBJ2-1; D remains unclear. V lost 1 base to trimming and J lost 0 bases, with 13 bases between them. The CDR3 spans 17 residues. Germline V gene data show CDR1 as LGHNA and CDR2 as YNFKEQ. The CDR3 nucleotides read TGTGCCAGCAGCCAAGTTGTTAGCCAAAGCTCCTACAATGAGCAGTTCTTC. It codes for CASSQVVSQSSYNEQFF.

V usage is TRBV15 and J usage is TRBJ1-2; TRBD1 agrees at 7 bases. CDR3 length: 16 amino acids. Germline loops: CDR1 LNHNV, CDR2 YYDKDF (reference sequence). J was trimmed by 4 bases and V by 0 bases; bases with no gene match: 8. CDR3 residues: CATSREANRGSYGYTF. The CDR3 DNA is TGTGCCACCAGCAGAGAGGCGAACAGGGGCTCCTATGGCTACACCTTC.

The chain couples TRBV6-1 to TRBJ1-1; TRBD1 is a possible D gene (6 bases). V shed 3 bases and J shed 1 base, with 18 bases lying between them. The CDR3 length is 17 residues. Germline assignment: CDR1 MNHNS and CDR2 SASEGT. The CDR3 loop reads CASSDPRQVRGNTEAFF. The CDR3 DNA sequence: TGTGCCAGCAGTGACCCCCGACAGGTCCGCGGGAACACTGAAGCTTTCTTT.

The chain carries TRBV5-1 and TRBJ1-4; D is unclear. The germline V gene has CDR1 SGHRS and CDR2 YFSETQ. V was shortened by 2 bases and J by 2 bases, with 10 bases between the two germline ends. There are 15 residues in the CDR3. The DNA of the CDR3 is TGCGCCAGCAGCTTAGGACCGGGGACTAATGAAAAACTGTTTTTT. Protein sequence: CASSLGPGTNEKLFF.

This chain joins TRBV9 and TRBJ2-7, with 7 bases lining up with TRBD2. V dropped 4 bases and J dropped 0; count of bases not matched to a gene: 7. The CDR3 sequence is 15 residues long. Germline V gene lookup returns CDR1 SGDLS and CDR2 YYNGEE. The CDR3 protein is CASSPVGGSSYEQYF. The CDR3 nucleotides are TGTGCCAGCAGCCCCGTCGGGGGGAGCTCCTACGAGCAGTACTTC.

The J gene is TRBJ1-2, the V gene TRBV7-8, with D tentatively TRBD1 (5 bases). The length of the CDR3 is 16 residues. The germline V gene encodes CDR1 SGHVS and CDR2 FQNEAQ. V was cut by 5 bases and J by 4 bases, with 20 bases left in between. The DNA for the CDR3 is TGTGCCAGCAGCAAGGAGTACGCGGCAGGGATCTATGGCTACACCTTC. It codes for CASSKEYAAGIYGYTF.

This clone has only one observation. The V and J genes are TRBV11-3 and TRBJ2-5; the match to TRBD2 covers 11 bases. CDR1 SGHNT and CDR2 YENEEA come from the germline V gene. Trimming took 3 bases from V and 5 from J; bases not matched to a gene: 2. This CDR3 contains 14 residues. Here the CDR3 reads CASSFSGGAETQYF. The CDR3, as DNA: TGTGCCAGCAGCTTTAGCGGGGGGGCTGAGACCCAGTACTTC.